This T cell receptor beta chain was recovered during a study of shared clonotypes between healthy human individuals. Study outcomes and limitations: Memory subsets had estimated richness that was generally smaller than that of naive subsets. Researchers sampled blood only, noting tissue repertoires likely differ.

In its sample, this clone was seen once. The antigen remains unidentified. Sorted-subset replicate PCR reactions were performed with around 200 ng DNA, corresponding to roughly 31,000 T cell genomes. Only in-frame clones appear in the TCRdb table, and some are missing; sequencing was by immunoSEQ multiplex PCR. Among some 2,100,000 clones listed, just over 90% were seen once. Naive CD8 cells were CD45RO-negative, positively selected for CCR7, excluding terminally differentiated effector memory CD45RA+ cells. The trim removed 0 bases at V and 2 bases at J, leaving 14 bases unmatched. The CDR3 extends over 20 amino acids. Germline V CDR1 and CDR2: SGDLS, YYNGEE.

J is TRBJ2-2 and V is TRBV9; 9 positions agree with TRBD2. The origin of this receptor is a man between 18 and 35 years old in good health. Some clones in this sample may be carry-over from other donors' samples. What was sequenced was naive CD8+ T cells from PBMCs. Here the CDR3 DNA reads TGTGCCAGCAGCGTAGGAGCCGTCGGGTTAGCGGGAGTTAACACCGGGGAGCTGTTTTTT. Translated, it gives CASSVGAVGLAGVNTGELFF.